This T cell receptor (beta chain) was identified in a study of shared clonotypes between healthy human individuals. About the study: Plates per donor: three CD4 naive, three CD4 memory, two CD8 naive, one CD8 memory. General study results and limits: Clonotype sharing among donors was thought likely to change with sequencing depth. Naive subsets usually exceeded memory subsets in estimated richness. Generation probabilities of non-shared clonotypes were lower (relative to those shared by all four donors).

On this clone itself: Its target is unknown.

The CDR3 consists of 15 residues. Germline trimming cut 2 bases from V and 5 bases from J; bases unmatched to any gene: 6. CDR1 is MNHEY, CDR2 SMNVEV, per germline (reference sequence). This table comes from immunoSEQ multiplex PCR, and its TCRdb copy is limited to in-frame clones, with some not included. This table holds 2 million or so clones, roughly 95% found once. In the naive CD8 group, cells lacked CD45RO and were positively selected for CCR7, so terminally differentiated effector memory CD45RA+ cells were left out. The sequenced sample was naive CD8+ T cells sorted from blood. The sequence derives from a man in his late teens or twenties in good health. The chain links TRBV27 to TRBJ1-5; 7 bases map to TRBD1. CDR3 loop: CASSLIGGAYQPQHF. The CDR3 bases are TGTGCCAGCAGTTTAATAGGGGGCGCTTATCAGCCCCAGCATTTT.